This record looks at one T cell receptor beta chain sequence and its context. What it binds is not known. The data were obtained in a study of T cell responses to AZD1222 COVID-19 vaccine. General study findings and limits: Close to half of all spike-specific TCRs reportedly target regions of the variants that are unmutated.

The protocol was immunoSEQ multiplex PCR, while the TCRdb copy is restricted to in-frame clones and leaves out a portion. The table includes under 300,000 clones, 93% detected once. V shed 3 bases, J shed 5 bases, and the junction held 3 bases outside the gene matches. The CDR3 has 14 residues. The V gene's germline CDR1 is SGHNT and CDR2 YYREEE (reference sequence). The receptor was isolated from an adult in good health. The chain joins TRBV5-4 to TRBJ1-1, with 11 bases aligning to TRBD1. The specimen comprised peripheral blood, sampled on day 0 of AZD1222 vaccination. DNA for the CDR3: TGTGCCAGCAGCTGGACAGGGGGCAGGACTGAAGCTTTCTTT. Encoded protein: CASSWTGGRTEAFF.